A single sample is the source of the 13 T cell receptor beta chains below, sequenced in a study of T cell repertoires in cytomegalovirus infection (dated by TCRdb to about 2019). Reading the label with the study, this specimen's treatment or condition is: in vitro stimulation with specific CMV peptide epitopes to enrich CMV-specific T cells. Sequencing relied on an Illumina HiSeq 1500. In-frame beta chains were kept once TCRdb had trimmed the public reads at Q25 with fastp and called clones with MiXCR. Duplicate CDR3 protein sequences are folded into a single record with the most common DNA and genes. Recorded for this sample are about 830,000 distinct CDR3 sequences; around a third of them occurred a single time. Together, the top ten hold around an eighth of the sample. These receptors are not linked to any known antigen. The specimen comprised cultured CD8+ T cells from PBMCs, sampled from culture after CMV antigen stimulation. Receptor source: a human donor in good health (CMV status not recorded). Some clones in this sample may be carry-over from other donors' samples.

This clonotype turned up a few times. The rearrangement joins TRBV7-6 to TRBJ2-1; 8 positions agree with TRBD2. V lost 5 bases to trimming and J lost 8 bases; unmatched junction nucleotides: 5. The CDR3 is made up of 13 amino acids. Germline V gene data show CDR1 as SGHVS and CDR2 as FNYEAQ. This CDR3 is CASSLRLAHEQFF. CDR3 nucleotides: TGTGCCAGCAGCCTCCGACTAGCGCATGAGCAGTTCTTC.

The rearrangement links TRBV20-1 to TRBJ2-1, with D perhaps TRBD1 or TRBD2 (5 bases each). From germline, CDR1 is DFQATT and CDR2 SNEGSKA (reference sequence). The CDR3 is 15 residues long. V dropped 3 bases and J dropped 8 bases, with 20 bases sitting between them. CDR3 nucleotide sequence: TGCAGTGCTAGTGGGGGAACAGTTACTGACGATGAGCAGTTCTTC. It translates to CSASGGTVTDDEQFF.

The CDR3 DNA reads TGCGCCAGCAGCCATCCCGACAGGGGCGGGGAGACCCAGTACTTC. This sequence encodes CASSHPDRGGETQYF. V usage is TRBV4-1 and J usage is TRBJ2-5; TRBD1 matches 8 bases. This CDR3 region has 15 residues. V lost 3 bases, J lost 5 bases, and 8 bases stayed unmatched. Germline assignment: CDR1 MGHRA and CDR2 YSYEKL.

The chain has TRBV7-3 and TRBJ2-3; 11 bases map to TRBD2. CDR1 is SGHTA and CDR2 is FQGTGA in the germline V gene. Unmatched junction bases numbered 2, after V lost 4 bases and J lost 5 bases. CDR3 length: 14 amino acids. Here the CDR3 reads CASSSGTSGDTQYF. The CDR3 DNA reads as TGTGCCAGCAGCTCCGGGACTAGCGGAGATACGCAGTATTTT.

This chain's CDR3 is CASNPYTGDTGELFF. Here the CDR3 DNA reads TGTGCCAGCAATCCTTACACAGGGGACACCGGGGAGCTGTTTTTT. The chain combines TRBV28 with TRBJ2-2, with 7 positions matching TRBD1. Looked up from germline, CDR1 is MDHEN and CDR2 is SYDVKM. The CDR3 has 15 amino acids. The trim removed 7 bases at V and 3 bases at J, leaving 8 bases unmatched. Full variable domain (remainder filled in from reference TRBV28 and TRBJ2-2): DVKVTQSSRYLVKRTGEKVFLECVQDMDHENMFWYRQDPGLGLRLIYFSYDVKMKEKGDIPEGYSVSREKKERFSLILESASTNQTSMYLCASNPYTGDTGELFFGEGSRLTVL.

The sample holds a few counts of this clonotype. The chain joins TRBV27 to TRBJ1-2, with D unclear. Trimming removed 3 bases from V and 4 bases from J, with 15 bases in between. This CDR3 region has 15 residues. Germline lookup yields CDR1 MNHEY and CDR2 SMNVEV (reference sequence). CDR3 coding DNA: TGTGCCAGCAGTTTGGGCGCTTGGGAGCTCTATGGCTACACCTTC. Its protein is CASSLGAWELYGYTF.

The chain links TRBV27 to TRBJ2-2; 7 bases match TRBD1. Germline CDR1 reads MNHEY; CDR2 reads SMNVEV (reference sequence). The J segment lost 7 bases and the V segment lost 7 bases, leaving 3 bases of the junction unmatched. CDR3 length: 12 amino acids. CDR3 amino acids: CASTRDSGELFF. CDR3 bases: TGTGCCAGCACTAGGGACAGCGGGGAGCTGTTTTTT.

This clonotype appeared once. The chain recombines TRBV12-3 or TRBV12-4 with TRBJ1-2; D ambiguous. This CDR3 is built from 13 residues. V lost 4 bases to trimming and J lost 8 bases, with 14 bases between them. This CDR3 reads CASSSALVGGYTF. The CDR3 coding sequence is TGTGCCAGCAGTTCGGCCCTGGTTGGAGGCTACACCTTC.

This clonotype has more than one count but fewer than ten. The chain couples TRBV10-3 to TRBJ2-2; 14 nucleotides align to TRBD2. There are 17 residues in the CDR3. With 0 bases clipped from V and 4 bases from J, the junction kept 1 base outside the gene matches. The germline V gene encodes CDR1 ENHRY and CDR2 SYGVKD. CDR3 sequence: CAISESTSGGATGELFF. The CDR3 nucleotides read TGTGCCATCAGTGAGTCGACTAGCGGGGGGGCCACCGGGGAGCTGTTTTTT.

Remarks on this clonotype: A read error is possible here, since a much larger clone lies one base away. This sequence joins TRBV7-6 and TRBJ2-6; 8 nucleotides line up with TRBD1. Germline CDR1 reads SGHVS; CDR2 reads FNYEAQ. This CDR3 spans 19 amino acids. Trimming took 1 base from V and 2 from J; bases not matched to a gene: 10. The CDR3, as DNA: TGTGCCAGCAGCTTAGAGGCGGTGGACAGGGACCCTGGGGCCAACGTCCTGACTTTC. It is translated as CASSLEAVDRDPGANVLTF.

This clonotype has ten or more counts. Written as DNA, the CDR3 is TGTGCCAGCAGAGGCTTTACTAGCGGTACTAGCACAGATACGCAGTATTTT. It yields the protein CASRGFTSGTSTDTQYF. V gene TRBV2 combines with J gene TRBJ2-3; 8 bases match TRBD2. There are 17 residues in the CDR3. Unmatched junction bases numbered 11, after V lost 6 bases and J lost 0 bases. Germline CDR1 is SNHLY and CDR2 is FYNNEI.

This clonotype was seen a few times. The CDR3 DNA follows: TGCGCCAGCAGCCCAGGACAAGCTTCAACTAATGAAAAACTGTTTTTT. It codes for CASSPGQASTNEKLFF. The chain links TRBV4-1 to TRBJ1-4; tentatively, D is TRBD1 (5 bases). CDR3 length: 16 residues. Germline-derived CDR1 and CDR2 are MGHRA and YSYEKL. V lost 4 bases to trimming and J lost 0 bases, with 12 bases between them.

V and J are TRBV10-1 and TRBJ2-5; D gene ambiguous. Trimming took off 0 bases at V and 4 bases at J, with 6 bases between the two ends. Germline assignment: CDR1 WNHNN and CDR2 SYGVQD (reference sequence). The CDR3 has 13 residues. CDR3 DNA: TGCGCCAGCAGTGAGTCGGTCGGAGAGACCCAGTACTTC. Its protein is CASSESVGETQYF.